These 20 T cell receptor beta chains originate from one sample sequenced in a study of T cell repertoires in cytomegalovirus infection (dated by TCRdb to between 2018 and 2020). Antigens of these TCRs are unknown. This sample was sequenced with an Illumina HiSeq 1500. TCRdb trimmed public reads at Q25 via fastp, called clones via MiXCR and kept in-frame beta chains. Rows are combined by CDR3 protein, so each entry shows the most common genes and DNA. This sample comprises 750,000 to 900,000 distinct CDR3 sequences, about 27% of them detected only once. The ten most abundant clones make up 10% to 15% of the sample. Reading the label with the study, this specimen's treatment or condition is: in vitro stimulation with specific CMV peptide epitopes to enrich CMV-specific T cells. Specimen: cultured CD8+ T cells from PBMCs, collected from culture after CMV antigen stimulation. The receptor source for this set is a human donor in good health (CMV status not recorded). Some clones in this sample may be carry-over from other donors' samples.

This clonotype occurred a few times. DNA of the CDR3: TGTGCCAGCAGCTTGGGAAAGGCTAGCACAGATACGCAGTATTTT. Protein sequence: CASSLGKASTDTQYF. The rearrangement uses TRBV5-5 and TRBJ2-3; D uncertain. The germline V and J ends were trimmed by 0 bases and 0 bases, with 8 bases remaining between them. This CDR3 contains 15 residues. The V gene's germline CDR1 is SGHKS and CDR2 YYEKEE (reference sequence).

At least ten counts were recorded for this clonotype. The chain couples TRBV12-3 or TRBV12-4 to TRBJ1-5, with a weak D call TRBD1 (5 bases). Trimming removed 3 bases at V and 0 bases at J, with 12 bases between. There are 16 residues in the CDR3. The CDR3 nucleotides are TGTGCCAGCAGTTTGGGGGGGGTAAATAGCAATCAGCCCCAGCATTTT. Protein sequence: CASSLGGVNSNQPQHF.

The chain has TRBV6-2 or TRBV6-3 and TRBJ2-1; 8 nucleotides line up with TRBD2. Per the germline V gene, CDR1 is MNHEY and CDR2 is SVGEGT. The CDR3 has 16 residues. The V and J ends lost 3 bases and 5 bases, in that order; junction bases with no gene match: 9. CDR3 in DNA: TGTGCCAGCAGTTATGACGTTAGCGGGGCCAACAATGAGCAGTTCTTC. This translates into CASSYDVSGANNEQFF.

This clonotype was observed at least ten times. V usage is TRBV7-2 and J usage is TRBJ1-2; the match to TRBD1 covers 8 bases. The germline V gene encodes CDR1 SGHTA and CDR2 FQGNSA. This CDR3 is 19 amino acids long. J was trimmed by 5 bases and V by 1 base; bases with no gene match: 18. CDR3 residues: CASSLDDRGGPRVGYGYTF. Here the CDR3 DNA reads TGTGCCAGCAGCTTAGATGACAGGGGTGGCCCCCGTGTCGGGTATGGCTACACCTTC. Drawing the rest from reference TRBV7-2 and TRBJ1-2, the complete variable domain is GAGVSQSPSNKVTEKGKDVELRCDPISGHTALYWYRQSLGQGLEFLIYFQGNSAPDKSGLPSDRFSAERTGGSVSTLTIQRTQQEDSAVYLCASSLDDRGGPRVGYGYTFGSGTRLTVV.

A single count supports this clonotype. The gene calls are TRBV27 and TRBJ2-3; 7 bases align to TRBD2. J gave up 4 bases and V 5 bases, and 9 bases lay outside the gene matches. Germline lookup yields CDR1 MNHEY and CDR2 SMNVEV (reference sequence). The CDR3 contains 15 residues. This CDR3 is CASSLLRESADTQYF. The CDR3 nucleotides are TGTGCCAGCAGTCTCTTGCGGGAGAGCGCAGATACGCAGTATTTT.

The rearrangement joins TRBV12-3 or TRBV12-4 to TRBJ2-5, with D uncertain. The CDR3 covers 12 residues. The germline V and J ends were trimmed by 6 bases and 5 bases, with 10 bases remaining between them. The CDR3 nucleotides are TGTGCCAGCAGAAAAGCGTTTGAGACCCAGTACTTC. It translates to CASRKAFETQYF.

This sequence joins TRBV15 and TRBJ2-7; 8 nucleotides match TRBD2. The germline V gene encodes CDR1 LNHNV and CDR2 YYDKDF (reference sequence). V lost 0 bases to trimming and J lost 3 bases; unmatched junction nucleotides: 10. The CDR3 loop spans 17 amino acids. The CDR3 coding sequence is TGTGCCACCAGCAGAGATCCCCCCAGCGGGGGCCTCTACGAGCAGTACGTC. Its protein is CATSRDPPSGGLYEQYV.

The rearrangement uses TRBV28 and TRBJ2-4, with TRBD1 matching over 9 bases. V shed 6 bases, J shed 5 bases, and the junction held 17 bases outside the gene matches. Germline V gene data show CDR1 as MDHEN and CDR2 as SYDVKM. This CDR3 spans 18 amino acids. The CDR3 DNA reads as TGTGCCAGCAGCACTCCGGGACAGGGTTTAAGCTGGGAAAACATTCAGTACTTC. This sequence encodes CASSTPGQGLSWENIQYF.

This clonotype appeared a few times. The rearrangement links TRBV19 to TRBJ1-6, with 7 bases lining up with TRBD1. Germline CDR1 is LNHDA and CDR2 is SQIVND (reference sequence). The CDR3 loop spans 16 amino acids. J was trimmed by 0 bases and V by 7 bases; bases with no gene match: 6. The CDR3 spells CASTHRGYSYNSPLHF. CDR3 nucleotides: TGTGCCAGTACCCACAGGGGATACTCCTATAATTCACCCCTCCACTTT.

This chain joins TRBV6-6 and TRBJ2-7; D is perhaps TRBD1 (8 bases). V lost 5 bases, J lost 2 bases, and 16 bases lay in between. The germline V gene encodes CDR1 MNHNY and CDR2 SVGAGI (reference sequence). The CDR3 consists of 15 residues. CDR3 sequence: CASSTRQGTTYEQYF. The CDR3 DNA is TGTGCCAGCAGTACCCGACAGGGGACTACCTACGAGCAGTACTTC.

The chain combines TRBV11-3 with TRBJ2-5; 10 bases align to TRBD2. Losses at the gene ends were 1 base for V and 5 bases for J; bases not matched to a gene: 10. The CDR3 runs to 17 residues. The V gene's germline CDR1 is SGHNT and CDR2 YENEEA. The CDR3 sequence: CASSLASGGYPPETQYF. The CDR3 nucleotides are TGTGCCAGCAGCTTAGCTAGCGGGGGATACCCCCCGGAGACCCAGTACTTC.

This clonotype was detected only a few times. The CDR3 sequence is CASSRASAAYNEQFF. In DNA form, the CDR3 reads TGTGCCAGCAGCCGGGCCTCTGCGGCCTACAATGAGCAGTTCTTC. The V gene is TRBV7-2, the J gene TRBJ2-1; D not certain. Germline CDR1 reads SGHTA; CDR2 reads FQGNSA. The CDR3 spans 15 residues. Between the trimmed V and J ends, which lost 5 bases and 2 bases, there was a span of 13 bases. The full variable domain, rest sourced from reference TRBV7-2 and TRBJ2-1, is GAGVSQSPSNKVTEKGKDVELRCDPISGHTALYWYRQSLGQGLEFLIYFQGNSAPDKSGLPSDRFSAERTGGSVSTLTIQRTQQEDSAVYLCASSRASAAYNEQFFGPGTRLTVL.

The chain is built from TRBV12-3 or TRBV12-4 and TRBJ2-5, with D maybe TRBD2 (6 bases). V lost 3 bases and J lost 5, with 16 bases in between. This CDR3 is built from 15 residues. CDR3 sequence reads: CASSLGDSGWETQYF. As DNA, the CDR3 is TGTGCCAGCAGTTTGGGAGACAGCGGGTGGGAGACCCAGTACTTC.

The gene calls are TRBV11-2 and TRBJ2-5; no clear D gene. Germline CDR1 reads SGHAT; CDR2 reads FQNNGV. The CDR3 covers 12 residues. Trimming stripped 0 bases from V and 7 bases from J, with 6 bases between. The CDR3 here is CASSLDPTTQYF. The CDR3 coding sequence is TGTGCCAGCAGCTTAGATCCCACGACCCAGTACTTC.

The genes are TRBV19 and TRBJ2-1; D might be TRBD1 (6 bases). Per the germline V gene, CDR1 is LNHDA and CDR2 is SQIVND (reference sequence). V lost 1 base and J 7 bases, leaving 11 bases between the germline ends. CDR3 size: 14 residues. CDR3 coding DNA: TGTGCCAGTAGTATAGCCCAGGGGCGGAATGAGCAGTTCTTC. Amino acids: CASSIAQGRNEQFF.

V gene TRBV19 combines with J gene TRBJ2-5, with D maybe TRBD1 (5 bases). Germline V lookup: CDR1 LNHDA, CDR2 SQIVND (reference sequence). Trimming left V 5 bases short and J 0 bases short, with 13 bases between. The CDR3 runs to 15 residues. CDR3 DNA: TGTGCCAGTAGTCGGACAAAAATGTACCAAGAGACCCAGTACTTC. This translates into CASSRTKMYQETQYF.

About this clonotype itself: A read error may explain this, as a much larger clone is one base away. V usage is TRBV12-3 or TRBV12-4 and J usage is TRBJ2-2; D gene ambiguous. V lost 3 bases and J 3 bases, leaving 8 bases between the germline ends. The CDR3 is made up of 14 amino acids. The CDR3 DNA follows: TGTGCCAGCAGTTTTAGGCGATACACCGGGGAGCTGTTTTTT. Protein sequence: CASSFRRYTGELFF.

This clonotype was seen only a few times. The chain carries TRBV6-2 or TRBV6-3 and TRBJ1-5; possibly TRBD1 for D (6 bases). V was trimmed by 6 bases and J by 1 base, leaving 10 bases between them. Germline values: CDR1 MNHEY, CDR2 SVGEGT. This CDR3 has 14 amino acids. CDR3 loop: CASRSQGSNQPQHF. In nucleotides, the CDR3 is TGTGCCAGCAGATCGCAGGGGAGCAATCAGCCCCAGCATTTT.

In its sample, this clonotype was seen a few times. The rearrangement links TRBV6-5 to TRBJ2-7; 9 positions agree with TRBD1. CDR1 MNHEY and CDR2 SVGAGI come from the germline V gene. The CDR3 is made up of 13 amino acids. The ends lost 4 bases at V and 6 bases at J; junction bases unmatched: 4. The CDR3 loop reads CASSWGQGGEQYV. In nucleotides, the CDR3 is TGTGCCAGCAGTTGGGGACAGGGAGGCGAGCAGTACGTC.

Many counts were recorded for this clonotype. The chain combines TRBV12-3 or TRBV12-4 with TRBJ1-5; D remains ambiguous. Trimming cost V 6 bases and J 8 bases, with 17 bases left between them. CDR3 size: 14 residues. The CDR3 nucleotides read TGTGCCAGCAGGGCCAACACGGCCCTAGAGCCCCAGCATTTT. Its protein product is CASRANTALEPQHF.